This TCR beta chain was found in a study of blood T cell repertoires in COVID-19. The method was immunoSEQ multiplex PCR; TCRdb's version includes in-frame clones alone and lacks a portion of them. The sample lists about 170,000 clones, 82% seen once, with around a fifth in the top ten. The CDR3 covers 15 residues. CDR1 and CDR2 (germline): SGHTA, FQGNSA. V lost 3 bases and J lost 6, with 17 bases in between. The specimen was peripheral blood. The chain employs TRBV7-2 and TRBJ1-2; weak D call: TRBD1 (6 bases). The TCR sequence derives from a woman of 80 years or more with acute or convalescent COVID-19. The CDR3 DNA reads as TGTGCCAGCAGCTTGGGAGTAGGGGGGGGTCATGGCTACACCTTC. Protein product: CASSLGVGGGHGYTF. Looking up the rest from reference TRBV7-2 and TRBJ1-2 gives the full variable domain: GAGVSQSPSNKVTEKGKDVELRCDPISGHTALYWYRQSLGQGLEFLIYFQGNSAPDKSGLPSDRFSAERTGGSVSTLTIQRTQQEDSAVYLCASSLGVGGGHGYTFGSGTRLTVV.